One sample yielded the 32 T cell receptor beta chains listed below, sequenced in a study of CD8 T cells in ankylosing spondylitis. TCRdb reprocessed the 5' RACE reads via MiXCR and lists one record per CDR3 protein. The data show roughly 100,000 distinct CDR3 sequences, 8% to 10% seen once. Specimen: blood, either unsorted or a sorted T cell fraction (not recorded which). These receptor sequences come from a male donor with ankylosing spondylitis or in good health (not recorded which).

This clonotype was counted at least ten times. The chain uses TRBV5-1 and TRBJ2-5; the match to TRBD2 covers 7 bases. The germline CDR1 and CDR2 sequences are SGHRS and YFSETQ. This CDR3 is built from 16 residues. Losses at the gene ends were 0 bases for V and 5 bases for J; bases not matched to a gene: 10. For the CDR3, the DNA is TGCGCCAGCAGCTTGGGAGGTAGCGGGTACGAGGAGACCCAGTACTTC. Translated: CASSLGGSGYEETQYF.

This clonotype came up many times. The J gene is TRBJ1-1, the V gene TRBV12-3 or TRBV12-4; TRBD1 is a possible D gene (6 bases). V gave up 6 bases and J gave up 1 base, with 12 bases separating them. The CDR3 extends over 14 amino acids. The CDR3 sequence is CASSRGPRNTEAFF. The CDR3 nucleotides read TGTGCCAGCAGCCGGGGGCCCCGGAACACTGAAGCTTTCTTT.

This clonotype was seen repeatedly, ten times or more. The V and J genes are TRBV6-5 and TRBJ1-5; the D is unclear. V lost 0 bases, J lost 7 bases, and 16 bases lay in between. Germline CDR1 is MNHEY and CDR2 is SVGAGI. The length of the CDR3 is 16 residues. The CDR3 nucleotides read TGTGCCAGCAGTTACTCGAAGACCCGGCTGGGCCAGCCCCAGCATTTT. This translates into CASSYSKTRLGQPQHF.

This clonotype has only a few counts. V gene TRBV6-5 combines with J gene TRBJ1-1, with no clear D. The CDR3 has 12 residues. The germline gives CDR1 MNHEY, CDR2 SVGAGI. Between the trimmed V and J ends, which lost 4 bases and 6 bases, there was a span of 9 bases. Here the CDR3 DNA reads TGTGCCAGCAGTTCGCGGGCCTCTGAAGCTTTCTTT. This codes for CASSSRASEAFF.

Comment on this clonotype: With a much larger clone just one base away, this may be a read error. The chain couples TRBV3-1 to TRBJ1-2, with D perhaps TRBD1 (6 bases). The germline CDR1 and CDR2 sequences are LGHDT and YNNKEL (reference sequence). This CDR3 region has 14 residues. Trimming cost V 3 bases and J 0 bases, with 8 bases left between them. This CDR3 reads CASSHGQPNYGYTF. The CDR3 DNA reads as TGTGCCAGCAGCCACGGACAGCCTAACTATGGCTACACCTTC. Filled out from reference TRBV3-1 and TRBJ1-2, the complete variable domain reads DTAVSQTPKYLVTQMGNDKSIKCEQNLGHDTMYWYKQDSKKFLKIMFSYNNKELIINETVPNRFSPKSPDKAHLNLHINSLELGDSAVYFCASSHGQPNYGYTFGSGTRLTVV.

This clonotype was observed many times. The V and J genes are TRBV6-2 or TRBV6-3 and TRBJ2-3; D gene ambiguous. V was trimmed by 5 bases and J by 7 bases, leaving 10 bases between them. This CDR3 has 12 amino acids. From germline, CDR1 is MNHEY and CDR2 SVGEGT. CDR3 sequence: CASSPRLYTQYF. The DNA for the CDR3 is TGTGCCAGCAGTCCAAGACTCTATACGCAGTATTTT.

This clonotype was seen repeatedly, ten times or more. The chain has TRBV20-1 and TRBJ1-2, with D unresolved. From germline, CDR1 is DFQATT and CDR2 SNEGSKA (reference sequence). The CDR3 runs 10 residues. V was pared by 7 bases and J by 5 bases, with 8 bases between. This chain's CDR3 is CSVWRYGYTF. The CDR3 DNA is TGCAGTGTGTGGAGATATGGCTACACCTTC.

This clonotype was counted only a few times. This chain uses TRBV7-2 with TRBJ1-1; D is unclear. The CDR3 loop spans 13 amino acids. Trimming stripped 3 bases from V and 3 bases from J, with 8 bases between. Looked up from germline, CDR1 is SGHTA and CDR2 is FQGNSA. The CDR3 nucleotides are TGTGCCAGCAGCTTTAGTCCCGACACTGAAGCTTTCTTT. The encoded protein is CASSFSPDTEAFF.

This clonotype was observed at least ten times. The chain joins TRBV7-9 to TRBJ1-1; 9 bases are a match to TRBD1. J lost 3 bases, V lost 0 bases, and 5 bases had no gene match. The CDR3 has 16 residues. Germline-derived CDR1 and CDR2 are SEHNR and FQNEAQ (reference sequence). Written as DNA, the CDR3 is TGTGCCAGCAGCTTAGCTGAGAGACAGGGGGACACTGAAGCTTTCTTT. This codes for CASSLAERQGDTEAFF.

J is TRBJ1-5 and V is TRBV10-3, with TRBD1 matching 7 bases. J was trimmed by 3 bases and V by 3 bases; bases with no gene match: 2. Per the germline V gene, CDR1 is ENHRY and CDR2 is SYGVKD. The CDR3 runs to 14 residues. The CDR3 reads CAISDRGANQPQHF. The CDR3 DNA is TGTGCCATCAGTGACAGGGGGGCCAATCAGCCCCAGCATTTT.

On this clonotype: One base away lies a much larger clone, so this may be a sequencing read error. The chain has TRBV12-3 or TRBV12-4 and TRBJ2-2, with 15 bases matching TRBD2. The CDR3 runs to 19 residues. In DNA, the CDR3 is TGTGCCTGCAGTTTATATTGGACTAGCGGGAGGGAGAACACCGGGGAGCTGTTTTTT. Its translation: CACSLYWTSGRENTGELFF.

At least ten counts were recorded for this clonotype. The rearrangement uses TRBV24-1 and TRBJ2-3, with D unclear. The CDR3 totals 14 residues. CDR1 KGHDR and CDR2 SFDVKD come from the germline V gene. Trimming left V 9 bases short and J 2 bases short, with 14 bases between. DNA of the CDR3: TGTGCCACCCGCCCCCTAGGATTCACAGATACGCAGTATTTT. Amino acid sequence: CATRPLGFTDTQYF.

This clonotype was picked up many times. The chain is built from TRBV5-1 and TRBJ2-7, with 8 bases matching TRBD1. The CDR3 length is 14 residues. The junction had 9 bases not matched to a gene; V was cut back by 3 bases and J by 7 bases. Germline V gene data show CDR1 as SGHRS and CDR2 as YFSETQ. This chain's CDR3 is CASSYGQGLTEQYF. CDR3 bases: TGCGCCAGCAGCTACGGACAGGGCCTCACAGAGCAGTACTTC.

Comment on this clonotype: A much larger clonotype is one base distant, so this may be a read error. The chain recombines TRBV7-9 with TRBJ2-7, with a possible D match to TRBD1 (7 bases). Germline CDR1 SEHNR, CDR2 FQNEAQ (reference sequence). This CDR3 comprises 15 residues. The CDR3 loop is CANSSQGTYSYEQYF. The DNA of the CDR3 is TGTGCCAACAGCTCACAGGGGACTTATTCCTACGAGCAGTACTTC.

This clonotype has a count of ten or more. This chain uses TRBV2 with TRBJ1-1; D possibly corresponds to TRBD1 (6 bases). The CDR3 loop spans 12 amino acids. V shed 10 bases and J shed 6 bases, with 15 bases lying between them. Germline values: CDR1 SNHLY, CDR2 FYNNEI. Here the CDR3 reads CAIGGGLAEAFF. The CDR3 DNA sequence: TGTGCCATTGGTGGGGGGCTGGCTGAAGCTTTCTTT.

This clonotype was counted many times. The chain links TRBV6-2 or TRBV6-3 to TRBJ1-1, with 7 bases aligning to TRBD1. V shed 6 bases, J shed 3 bases, and the junction held 4 bases outside the gene matches. In germline, CDR1 is MNHEY, CDR2 SVGEGT. CDR3 length: 13 amino acids. CDR3 nucleotides: TGTGCCAGCAGGCTCACAGGGGACACTGAAGCTTTCTTT. Protein: CASRLTGDTEAFF.

This clonotype has at least ten counts. V and J are TRBV11-2 and TRBJ2-7; TRBD2 agrees at 9 bases. The CDR3 has 16 amino acids. The V segment lost 5 bases and the J segment 3 bases; nucleotides outside the gene matches: 11. CDR1 is SGHAT, CDR2 FQNNGV, per germline. The DNA of the CDR3 is TGTGCCAGCAGCGAGTACTATAGCGGGAGAATCTACGAGCAGTACTTC. Residues: CASSEYYSGRIYEQYF.

There are many counts of this clonotype. The J gene is TRBJ2-3, the V gene TRBV4-2; D might be TRBD2 (7 bases). The CDR3 totals 18 residues. Germline assignment: CDR1 LGHNA and CDR2 YNFKEQ. V was trimmed by 0 bases and J by 1 base, leaving 17 bases between them. The CDR3 protein is CASSQDPLGGGRTDTQYF. The CDR3 coding sequence is TGTGCCAGCAGCCAAGATCCCCTTGGGGGGGGCCGCACAGATACGCAGTATTTT.

This clonotype was seen ten or more times. The V gene is TRBV20-1, the J gene TRBJ2-1; 10 bases line up with TRBD2. The CDR3 is made up of 16 amino acids. The V gene end was trimmed by 0 bases and the J gene end by 6 bases; junction bases not matched to a gene: 8. Germline values: CDR1 DFQATT, CDR2 SNEGSKA (reference sequence). This CDR3 is CSARDALAGAGNEQFF. In DNA form, the CDR3 reads TGCAGTGCTAGAGATGCGCTAGCGGGAGCAGGCAATGAGCAGTTCTTC.

In this sample, this clonotype turned up a few times. The rearrangement links TRBV27 to TRBJ2-7; the match to TRBD2 covers 10 bases. The V segment lost 4 bases and the J segment 6 bases; nucleotides outside the gene matches: 15. Germline V gene sequence: CDR1 MNHEY, CDR2 SMNVEV (reference sequence). This CDR3 is 17 amino acids long. The CDR3 nucleotides are TGTGCCAGCAGTTCGCGCGCGCCGCTAGCGGGAGCTGGCGAGCAGTACTTC. Its translation: CASSSRAPLAGAGEQYF.

This clonotype showed up just a few times. The V and J genes are TRBV19 and TRBJ1-5; 8 bases match TRBD1. Trimming removed 7 bases from V and 2 bases from J; junction bases left unmatched: 4. CDR3 length: 14 amino acids. The germline gives CDR1 LNHDA, CDR2 SQIVND (reference sequence). The CDR3 loop is CASNMDRGNQPQHF. DNA for the CDR3: TGTGCCAGTAATATGGACAGGGGCAATCAGCCCCAGCATTTT.

The chain links TRBV7-6 to TRBJ2-7; 9 positions agree with TRBD1. Germline trimming cut 1 base from V and 3 bases from J; bases unmatched to any gene: 1. Germline CDR1 SGHVS, CDR2 FNYEAQ. The CDR3 contains 14 residues. CDR3 residues: CASSLVGQGYEQYF. In DNA form, the CDR3 reads TGTGCCAGCAGCTTAGTGGGACAGGGCTACGAGCAGTACTTC. Full variable domain (remainder filled in from reference TRBV7-6 and TRBJ2-7): GAGVSQSPRYKVTKRGQDVALRCDPISGHVSLYWYRQALGQGPEFLTYFNYEAQQDKSGLPNDRFSAERPEGSISTLTIQRTEQRDSAMYRCASSLVGQGYEQYFGPGTRLTVT.

This clonotype was detected many times. The V call is TRBV29-1, the J call TRBJ2-7; tentatively, D is TRBD1 or TRBD2 (7 bases each). Per germline, CDR1 SQVTM and CDR2 ANQGSEA. The CDR3 totals 14 residues. Deletions cut 5 bases from V and 2 bases from J, with 16 bases between. CDR3 region: CSVIPRGGTYEQYF. CDR3 nucleotide sequence: TGCAGCGTTATACCCAGGGGGGGGACCTACGAGCAGTACTTC.

This clonotype was detected many times. V is TRBV7-2 and J is TRBJ1-2; possibly TRBD1 for D (6 bases). The V gene lost 5 bases and the J gene lost 8 bases, with 18 bases spanning the gap. The germline V gene has CDR1 SGHTA and CDR2 FQGNSA. The CDR3 covers 14 residues. CDR3 region: CASSNRDIKGGYTF. CDR3 nucleotide sequence: TGTGCCAGCAGCAACCGGGACATTAAAGGGGGCTACACCTTC.

This clonotype was detected ten times or more. The chain couples TRBV5-1 to TRBJ2-5, with D maybe TRBD1 (6 bases). Trimming removed 6 bases at V and 4 bases at J, with 16 bases between. Germline CDR1 SGHRS, CDR2 YFSETQ. This CDR3 spans 14 amino acids. CDR3 protein: CASTAGEWGETQYF. The CDR3 coding sequence is TGCGCCAGCACCGCAGGGGAATGGGGAGAGACCCAGTACTTC.

This clonotype was seen repeatedly, ten times or more. This chain connects TRBV5-1 to TRBJ2-4; the match to TRBD1 covers 9 bases. The V and J ends lost 0 bases and 3 bases, in that order; junction bases with no gene match: 1. The V gene's germline CDR1 is SGHRS and CDR2 YFSETQ. The CDR3 spans 15 residues. DNA for the CDR3: TGCGCCAGCAGCTTGGAGGGACAGGGCAAAAACATTCAGTACTTC. Amino acids: CASSLEGQGKNIQYF.

This clonotype was seen repeatedly, ten times or more. This chain connects TRBV5-1 to TRBJ2-6; D might be TRBD2 (5 bases). From germline, CDR1 is SGHRS and CDR2 YFSETQ. The CDR3 contains 15 residues. Deletions cut 0 bases from V and 4 bases from J, with 8 bases between. The CDR3, as DNA: TGCGCCAGCAGCTTGGACCCGGGGGGGGCCAACGTCCTGACTTTC. Residues: CASSLDPGGANVLTF.

This clonotype was counted ten times or more. V is TRBV7-8 and J is TRBJ2-1; unclear D gene. Germline assignment: CDR1 SGHVS and CDR2 FQNEAQ. This CDR3 is built from 11 residues. Trimming stripped 4 bases from V and 12 bases from J, with 10 bases between. CDR3 nucleotides: TGTGCCAGCAGCTATGCGCGTGCGCAGTTCTTC. Its translation: CASSYARAQFF.

This sequence joins TRBV9 and TRBJ2-1; no reliable D call. The ends were cut back, 2 bases at V and 9 bases at J, with 9 bases in the middle. The length of the CDR3 is 12 residues. Per the germline V gene, CDR1 is SGDLS and CDR2 is YYNGEE. CDR3 sequence (DNA): TGTGCCAGCAGCGTTACAGATGGTGAGCAGTTCTTC. Protein sequence: CASSVTDGEQFF.

In its sample, this clonotype was seen a few times. This chain connects TRBV2 to TRBJ2-1; TRBD2 aligns across 7 bases. The V and J ends lost 7 bases and 2 bases, in that order; junction bases with no gene match: 5. Germline V gene data show CDR1 as SNHLY and CDR2 as FYNNEI. The length of the CDR3 is 14 residues. The CDR3 coding sequence is TGTGCCAGCACTGGGACTACTCCCTACAATGAGCAGTTCTTC. Protein product: CASTGTTPYNEQFF.

This clonotype was observed at least ten times. The chain joins TRBV7-9 to TRBJ2-1, with no clear D. This CDR3 spans 16 amino acids. Per the germline V gene, CDR1 is SEHNR and CDR2 is FQNEAQ (reference sequence). The germline V and J ends were trimmed by 2 bases and 1 base, with 12 bases remaining between them. The chain's CDR3 is CASSLKATKSYNEQFF. The CDR3 nucleotides read TGTGCCAGCAGCTTAAAGGCAACCAAGTCCTACAATGAGCAGTTCTTC. Supplemented by reference TRBV7-9 and TRBJ2-1, the full variable domain reads DTGVSQNPRHKITKRGQNVTFRCDPISEHNRLYWYRQTLGQGPEFLTYFQNEAQLEKSRLLSDRFSAERPKGSFSTLEIQRTEQGDSAMYLCASSLKATKSYNEQFFGPGTRLTVL.

The CDR3 DNA sequence: TGTGCCAGCAGCGTGGACCCCGGGACGGGGGATAAAAAACTGTTTTTT. It codes for CASSVDPGTGDKKLFF. The J gene is TRBJ1-4, the V gene TRBV7-8; D perhaps matches TRBD1 (5 bases). V shed 5 bases and J shed 9 bases, with 22 bases lying between them. Germline lookup yields CDR1 SGHVS and CDR2 FQNEAQ. The CDR3 length is 16 residues.